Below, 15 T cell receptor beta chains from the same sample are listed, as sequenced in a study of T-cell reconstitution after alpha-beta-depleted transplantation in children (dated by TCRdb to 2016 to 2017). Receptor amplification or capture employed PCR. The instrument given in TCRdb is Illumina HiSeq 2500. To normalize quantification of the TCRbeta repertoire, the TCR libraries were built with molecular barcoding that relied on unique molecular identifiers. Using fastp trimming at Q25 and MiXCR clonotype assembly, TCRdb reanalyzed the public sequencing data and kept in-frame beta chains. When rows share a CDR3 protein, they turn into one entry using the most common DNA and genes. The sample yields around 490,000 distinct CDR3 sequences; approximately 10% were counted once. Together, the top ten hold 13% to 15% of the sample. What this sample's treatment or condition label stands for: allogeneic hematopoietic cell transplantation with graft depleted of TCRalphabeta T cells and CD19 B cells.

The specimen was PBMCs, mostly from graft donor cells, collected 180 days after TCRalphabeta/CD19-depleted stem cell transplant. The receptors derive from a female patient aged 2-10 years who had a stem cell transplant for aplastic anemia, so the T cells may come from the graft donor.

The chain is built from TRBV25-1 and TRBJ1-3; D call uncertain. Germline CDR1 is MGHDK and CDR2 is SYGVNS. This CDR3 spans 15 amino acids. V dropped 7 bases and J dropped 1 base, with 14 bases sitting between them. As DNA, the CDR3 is TGTGCCAGCAAGCCCCCGTTGGAGTCTGGAAACACCATATATTTT. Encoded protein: CASKPPLESGNTIYF.

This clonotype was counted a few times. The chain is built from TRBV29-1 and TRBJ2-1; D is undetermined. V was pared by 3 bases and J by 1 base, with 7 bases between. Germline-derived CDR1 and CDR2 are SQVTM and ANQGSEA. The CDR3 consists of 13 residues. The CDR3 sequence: CSVDTASYNEQFF. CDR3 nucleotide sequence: TGCAGCGTTGACACCGCTTCCTACAATGAGCAGTTCTTC.

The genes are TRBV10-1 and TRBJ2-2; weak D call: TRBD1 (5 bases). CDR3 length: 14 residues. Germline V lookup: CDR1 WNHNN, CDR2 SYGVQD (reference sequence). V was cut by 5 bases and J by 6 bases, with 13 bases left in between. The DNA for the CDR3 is TGCGCCAGCAGTCAGGGATTAAGTGCCGGGGAGCTGTTTTTT. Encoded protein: CASSQGLSAGELFF.

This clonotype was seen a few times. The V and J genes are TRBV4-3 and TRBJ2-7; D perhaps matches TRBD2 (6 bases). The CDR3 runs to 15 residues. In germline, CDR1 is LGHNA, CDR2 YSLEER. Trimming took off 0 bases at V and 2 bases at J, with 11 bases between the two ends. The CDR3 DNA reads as TGCGCCAGCAGCCAAGAAGGCGGGGTTCCCTACGAGCAGTACTTC. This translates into CASSQEGGVPYEQYF.

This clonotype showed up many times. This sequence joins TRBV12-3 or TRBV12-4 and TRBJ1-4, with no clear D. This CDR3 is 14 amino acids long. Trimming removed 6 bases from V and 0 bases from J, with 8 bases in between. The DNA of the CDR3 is TGTGCCAGCAGCTCACACGCAACTAATGAAAAACTGTTTTTT. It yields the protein CASSSHATNEKLFF.

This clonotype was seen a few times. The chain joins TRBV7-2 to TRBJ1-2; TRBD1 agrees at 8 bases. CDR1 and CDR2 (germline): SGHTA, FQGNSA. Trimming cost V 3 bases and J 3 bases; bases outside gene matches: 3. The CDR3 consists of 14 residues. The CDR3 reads CASSFPTGDYGYTF. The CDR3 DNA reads TGTGCCAGCAGCTTCCCGACAGGGGACTATGGCTACACCTTC.

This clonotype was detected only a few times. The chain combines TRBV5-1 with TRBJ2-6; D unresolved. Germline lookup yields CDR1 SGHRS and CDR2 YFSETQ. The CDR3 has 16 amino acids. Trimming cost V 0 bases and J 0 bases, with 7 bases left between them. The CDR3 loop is CASSLDPGSGANVLTF. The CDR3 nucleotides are TGCGCCAGCAGCTTGGACCCAGGCTCTGGGGCCAACGTCCTGACTTTC. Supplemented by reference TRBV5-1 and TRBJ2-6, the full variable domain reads KAGVTQTPRYLIKTRGQQVTLSCSPISGHRSVSWYQQTPGQGLQFLFEYFSETQRNKGNFPGRFSGRQFSNSRSEMNVSTLELGDSALYLCASSLDPGSGANVLTFGAGSRLTVL.

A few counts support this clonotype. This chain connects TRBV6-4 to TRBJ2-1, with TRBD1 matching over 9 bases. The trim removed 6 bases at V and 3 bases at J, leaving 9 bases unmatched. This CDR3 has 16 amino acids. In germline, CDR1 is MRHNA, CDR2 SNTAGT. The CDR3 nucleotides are TGTGCCAGCAGCGATGGGACAGGGAAAAACTACAATGAGCAGTTCTTC. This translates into CASSDGTGKNYNEQFF.

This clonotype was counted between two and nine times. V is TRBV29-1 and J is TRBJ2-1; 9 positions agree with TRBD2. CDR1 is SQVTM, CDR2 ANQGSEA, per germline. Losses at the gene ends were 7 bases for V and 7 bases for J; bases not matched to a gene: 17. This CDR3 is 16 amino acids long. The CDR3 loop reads CSAAGEASGKSNEQFF. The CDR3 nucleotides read TGCAGCGCGGCCGGAGAAGCTAGCGGGAAGTCTAATGAGCAGTTCTTC.

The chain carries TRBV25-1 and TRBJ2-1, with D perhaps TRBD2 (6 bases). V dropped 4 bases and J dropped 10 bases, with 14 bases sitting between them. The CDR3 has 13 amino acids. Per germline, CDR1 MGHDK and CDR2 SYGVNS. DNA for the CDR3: TGTGCCAGCAGTGCCCGGGAGTCGCAAGAGCAGTTCTTC. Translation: CASSARESQEQFF.

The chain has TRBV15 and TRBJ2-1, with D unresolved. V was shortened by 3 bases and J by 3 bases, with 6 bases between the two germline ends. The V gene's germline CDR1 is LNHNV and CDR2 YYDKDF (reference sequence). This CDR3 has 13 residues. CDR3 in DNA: TGTGCCACCAGCAGGCCTGTCTACAATGAGCAGTTCTTC. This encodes CATSRPVYNEQFF.

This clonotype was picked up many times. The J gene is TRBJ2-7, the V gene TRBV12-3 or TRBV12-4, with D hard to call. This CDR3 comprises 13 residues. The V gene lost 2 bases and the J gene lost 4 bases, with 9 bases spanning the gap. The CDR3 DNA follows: TGTGCCAGCAGTTTATCGACAAAATACGAGCAGTACGTC. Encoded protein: CASSLSTKYEQYV.

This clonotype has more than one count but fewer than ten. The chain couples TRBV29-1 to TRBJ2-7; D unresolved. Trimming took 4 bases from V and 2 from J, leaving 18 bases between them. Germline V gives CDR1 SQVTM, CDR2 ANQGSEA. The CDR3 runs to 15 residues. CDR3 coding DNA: TGCAGCGTTGTGATCGCGGCGGATTTTCCCTACGAGCAGTACTTC. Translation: CSVVIAADFPYEQYF.

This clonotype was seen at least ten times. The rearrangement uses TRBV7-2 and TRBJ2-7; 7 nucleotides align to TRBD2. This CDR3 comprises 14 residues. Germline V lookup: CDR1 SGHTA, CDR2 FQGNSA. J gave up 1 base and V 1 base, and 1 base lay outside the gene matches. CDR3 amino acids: CASSLVGGSYEQYF. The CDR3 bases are TGTGCCAGCAGCTTAGTGGGGGGGTCCTACGAGCAGTACTTC.

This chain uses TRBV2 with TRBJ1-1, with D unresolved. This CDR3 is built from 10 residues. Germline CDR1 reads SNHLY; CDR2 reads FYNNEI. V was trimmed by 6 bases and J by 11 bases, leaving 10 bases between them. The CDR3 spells CASREVVAFF. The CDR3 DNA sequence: TGTGCCAGCAGGGAGGTCGTTGCTTTCTTT.